This is a list of T cell receptor beta chains from one sample in a study of blood T cell repertoires in COVID-19. Clones were read by immunoSEQ multiplex PCR, and TCRdb kept only the in-frame ones, dropping some. Altogether about 200,000 clones are present, about 88% being singletons, with the ten largest covering 15% to 20%. Specimen: peripheral blood. These TCRs come from a man aged 45 to 65 with COVID-19, enrolled during active disease. Both conserved end residues are part of each CDR3. A D gene is named only where the DNA matches it firmly. A row's size may be missing; if present it is once, few, many or a size class.

clone_size: once
d_call: TRBD1
v_call: TRBV27
j_call: TRBJ2-7
cdr3_aa: CASSTGTGDSYEQYF
cdr3_nt: TGTGCCAGCAGTACCGGGACAGGGGATTCCTACGAGCAGTACTTC

clone_size: NA
d_call: NA
v_call: TRBV2
j_call: TRBJ2-1
cdr3_aa: CASSLTRLTFDEQFF
cdr3_nt: TGTGCCAGCAGTCTGACTAGATTGACGTTTGATGAGCAGTTCTTC

clone_size: NA
d_call: TRBD1
v_call: TRBV28
j_call: TRBJ1-2
cdr3_aa: CASSLFDRDNYGYTF
cdr3_nt: TGTGCCAGCAGTTTATTTGACAGGGATAACTATGGCTACACCTTC

clone_size: NA
d_call: TRBD1
v_call: TRBV6-5
j_call: TRBJ1-1
cdr3_aa: CASSGQGWTEAFF
cdr3_nt: TGTGCCAGCAGCGGACAGGGTTGGACTGAAGCTTTCTTT

clone_size: NA
d_call: NA
v_call: TRBV5-6
j_call: TRBJ2-1
cdr3_aa: CASSLAGIGSYNEQFF
cdr3_nt: TGTGCCAGCAGCTTGGCAGGGATCGGCTCCTACAATGAGCAGTTCTTC

clone_size: once
d_call: NA
v_call: TRBV27
j_call: TRBJ1-5
cdr3_aa: CASSPKFGLGNQPQHF
cdr3_nt: TGTGCCAGCAGTCCCAAATTTGGCCTTGGCAATCAGCCCCAGCATTTT

clone_size: NA
d_call: TRBD2
v_call: TRBV2
j_call: TRBJ2-3
cdr3_aa: CASTRLAGGSDTQYF
cdr3_nt: TGTGCCAGCACCCGCCTAGCGGGAGGGTCAGATACGCAGTATTTT

clone_size: NA
d_call: NA
v_call: TRBV7-9
j_call: TRBJ2-7
cdr3_aa: CASSFDIQGRTYEQYF
cdr3_nt: TGTGCCAGCAGCTTTGATATTCAGGGAAGAACCTACGAGCAGTACTTC

clone_size: NA
d_call: NA
v_call: TRBV2
j_call: TRBJ1-2
cdr3_aa: CASSEAPRQHGSYGYTF
cdr3_nt: TGTGCCAGCAGTGAAGCGCCTCGACAGCATGGATCCTATGGCTACACCTTC

clone_size: NA
d_call: NA
v_call: TRBV5-1
j_call: TRBJ1-4
cdr3_aa: CASSLQGLGTNEKLFF
cdr3_nt: TGCGCCAGCAGCTTGCAGGGGCTAGGAACTAATGAAAAACTGTTTTTT

clone_size: NA
d_call: NA
v_call: TRBV4-1
j_call: TRBJ2-2
cdr3_aa: CASSQDEASANTGELFF
cdr3_nt: TGCGCCAGCAGCCAAGATGAGGCTAGCGCGAACACCGGGGAGCTGTTTTTT

clone_size: NA
d_call: TRBD1
v_call: TRBV7-9
j_call: TRBJ2-7
cdr3_aa: CASSLLSTGTNSYEQYF
cdr3_nt: TGTGCCAGCAGCTTATTATCGACAGGGACGAACTCCTACGAGCAGTACTTC

clone_size: NA
d_call: TRBD1
v_call: TRBV29-1
j_call: TRBJ2-7
cdr3_aa: CSVSGQGNYEQYF
cdr3_nt: TGCAGCGTTAGTGGACAGGGGAACTACGAGCAGTACTTC

clone_size: NA
d_call: TRBD1
v_call: TRBV25-1
j_call: TRBJ1-2
cdr3_aa: CASSTTGALPYGYTF
cdr3_nt: TGTGCCAGCAGTACTACAGGGGCCCTCCCCTATGGCTACACCTTC

clone_size: NA
d_call: NA
v_call: TRBV19
j_call: TRBJ1-5
cdr3_aa: CASTRTANQPQHF
cdr3_nt: TGTGCCAGTACCCGGACAGCTAATCAGCCCCAGCATTTT

clone_size: once
d_call: TRBD1
v_call: TRBV18
j_call: TRBJ1-5
cdr3_aa: CASSQGASNQPQHF
cdr3_nt: TGTGCCAGCTCACAGGGGGCCAGCAATCAGCCCCAGCATTTT

clone_size: NA
d_call: NA
v_call: TRBV7-2
j_call: TRBJ2-3
cdr3_aa: CASSPRRVDTQYF
cdr3_nt: TGTGCCAGCAGCCCCCGCAGGGTAGATACGCAGTATTTT

clone_size: NA
d_call: TRBD1
v_call: TRBV29-1
j_call: TRBJ2-5
cdr3_aa: CSVYRGVQETQYF
cdr3_nt: TGCAGCGTATACAGGGGGGTCCAAGAGACCCAGTACTTC

clone_size: once
d_call: TRBD2
v_call: TRBV6-2/TRBV6-3
j_call: TRBJ2-3
cdr3_aa: CASSYSTSGGSTDTQYF
cdr3_nt: TGTGCCAGCAGTTACTCGACTAGCGGGGGATCCACAGATACGCAGTATTTT

clone_size: NA
d_call: NA
v_call: TRBV24-1
j_call: TRBJ2-5
cdr3_aa: CATSDPGETQYF
cdr3_nt: TGTGCCACCAGTGATCCAGGGGAGACCCAGTACTTC

clone_size: once
d_call: TRBD1
v_call: TRBV19
j_call: TRBJ1-2
cdr3_aa: CASTTGGQGYGYTF
cdr3_nt: TGTGCCAGTACCACGGGGGGACAGGGGTATGGCTACACCTTC

clone_size: NA
d_call: NA
v_call: TRBV6-5
j_call: TRBJ1-2
cdr3_aa: CASSYTTGGGYTF
cdr3_nt: TGTGCCAGCAGTTACACAACGGGGGGCGGCTACACCTTC

clone_size: NA
d_call: TRBD1
v_call: TRBV6-5
j_call: TRBJ1-1
cdr3_aa: CASNRGLNVTEAFF
cdr3_nt: TGTGCCAGCAACAGGGGGCTTAACGTCACTGAAGCTTTCTTT